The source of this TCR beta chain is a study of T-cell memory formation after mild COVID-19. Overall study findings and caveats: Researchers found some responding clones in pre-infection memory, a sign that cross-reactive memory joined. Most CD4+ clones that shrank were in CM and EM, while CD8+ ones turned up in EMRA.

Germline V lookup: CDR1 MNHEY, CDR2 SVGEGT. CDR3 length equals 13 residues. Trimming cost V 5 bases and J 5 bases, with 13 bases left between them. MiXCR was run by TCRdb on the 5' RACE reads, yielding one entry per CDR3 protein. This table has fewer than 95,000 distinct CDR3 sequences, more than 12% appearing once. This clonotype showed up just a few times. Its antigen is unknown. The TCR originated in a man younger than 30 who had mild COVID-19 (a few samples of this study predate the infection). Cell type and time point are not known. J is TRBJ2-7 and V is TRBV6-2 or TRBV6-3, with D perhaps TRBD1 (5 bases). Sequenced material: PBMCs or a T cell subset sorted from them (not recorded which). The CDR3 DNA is TGTGCCAGCAGTATCTCCAGGGTGAACGAGCAGTACTTC. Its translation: CASSISRVNEQYF.